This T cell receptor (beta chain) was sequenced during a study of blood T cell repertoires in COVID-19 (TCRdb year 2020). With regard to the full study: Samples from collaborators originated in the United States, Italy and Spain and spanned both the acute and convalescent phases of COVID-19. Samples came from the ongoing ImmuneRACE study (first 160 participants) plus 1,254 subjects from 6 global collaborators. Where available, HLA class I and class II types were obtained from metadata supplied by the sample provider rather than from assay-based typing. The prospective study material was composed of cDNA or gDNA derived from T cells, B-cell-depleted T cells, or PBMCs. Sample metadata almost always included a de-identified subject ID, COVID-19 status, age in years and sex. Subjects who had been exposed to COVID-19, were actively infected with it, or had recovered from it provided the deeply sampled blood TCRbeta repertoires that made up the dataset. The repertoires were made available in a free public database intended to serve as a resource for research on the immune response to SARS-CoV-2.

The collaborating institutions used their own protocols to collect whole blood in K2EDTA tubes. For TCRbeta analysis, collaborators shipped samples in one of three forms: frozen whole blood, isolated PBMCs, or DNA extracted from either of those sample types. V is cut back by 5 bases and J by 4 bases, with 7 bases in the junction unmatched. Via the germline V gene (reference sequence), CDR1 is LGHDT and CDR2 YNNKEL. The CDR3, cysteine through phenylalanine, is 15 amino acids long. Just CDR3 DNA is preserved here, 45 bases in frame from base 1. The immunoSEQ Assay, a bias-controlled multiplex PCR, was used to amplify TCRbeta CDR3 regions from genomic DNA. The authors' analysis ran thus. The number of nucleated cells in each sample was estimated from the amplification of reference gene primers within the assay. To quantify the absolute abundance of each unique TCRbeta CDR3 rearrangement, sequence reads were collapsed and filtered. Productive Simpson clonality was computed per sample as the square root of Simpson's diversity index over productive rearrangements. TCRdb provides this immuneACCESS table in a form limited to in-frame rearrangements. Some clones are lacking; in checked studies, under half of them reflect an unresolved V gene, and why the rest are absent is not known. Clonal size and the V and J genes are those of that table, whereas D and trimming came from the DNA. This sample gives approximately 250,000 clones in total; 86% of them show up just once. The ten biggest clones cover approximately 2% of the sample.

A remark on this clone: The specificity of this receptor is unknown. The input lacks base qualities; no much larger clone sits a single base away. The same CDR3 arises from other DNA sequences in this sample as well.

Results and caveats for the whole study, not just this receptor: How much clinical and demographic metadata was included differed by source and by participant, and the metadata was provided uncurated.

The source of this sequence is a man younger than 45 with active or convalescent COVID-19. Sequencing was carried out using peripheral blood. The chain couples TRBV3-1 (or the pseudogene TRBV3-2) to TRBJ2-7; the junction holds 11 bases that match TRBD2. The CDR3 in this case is CASSYAGTSGYEQYF. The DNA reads TGTGCCAGCAGCTACGCCGGGACTAGCGGTTACGAGCAGTACTTC.